One TCR beta chain is described in this entry. Using immunoSEQ multiplex PCR, the repertoire was profiled, and TCRdb retains in-frame clones only, with some absent. The sample lists under 150,000 clones, nearly 80% occurring once. This specimen belongs to a study of blood T cell repertoires in COVID-19. The CDR3 contains 15 residues. The germline CDR1 and CDR2 sequences are WNHNN and SYGVQD (reference sequence). V was trimmed by 3 bases and J by 0 bases, leaving 9 bases between them. V gene TRBV10-1 combines with J gene TRBJ1-3; D uncertain. The sample was PBMCs or T cells enriched from blood (not recorded which). The TCR originated in a woman in her 50s who had recovered from COVID-19. The DNA for the CDR3 is TGCGCCAGCAGTGAAAACGCCGGCTCTGGAAACACCATATATTTT. Its protein product is CASSENAGSGNTIYF.